This T cell receptor (beta chain) was sequenced during a study of cytomegalovirus exposure and HLA in healthy donors. General study results and limits: The authors listed around 150 TCR beta chains as cytomegalovirus-associated. A few CMV-associated chains were confirmed in vitro to be specific for CMV antigens.

Remarks on this clone: Its antigen is undetermined.

The assay was immunoSEQ multiplex PCR, and TCRdb's table has in-frame clones only and misses some. The repertoire consists of under 75,000 clones, with approximately 95% occurring once and the leading ten covering 1.2%. While the first cohort had 650 to 850 subjects, the donors belonged to the separate validation cohort of more than 95 subjects. The CDR3 runs 15 residues. V was pared by 6 bases and J by 4 bases, with 18 bases between. CDR1 and CDR2 (germline): MDHEN, SYDVKM. The TCR comes from a woman between 18 and 30 years old in good health and CMV-seronegative. The rearrangement joins TRBV28 to TRBJ1-2; possibly TRBD1 for D (5 bases). The specimen was PBMCs. CDR3 sequence reads: CASSPGEGSGYGYTF. The CDR3, as DNA: TGTGCCAGCAGCCCCGGGGAGGGGTCGGGCTATGGCTACACCTTC.